These 32 T cell receptor beta chains were all obtained from the same sample, sequenced in a study of shared clonotypes between healthy human individuals. TCRdb keeps only in-frame clones here, not all; method: immunoSEQ multiplex PCR. In the table there are about 2 million clones, about 95% of which are singletons. In the naive CD8 group, cells lacked CD45RO and were positively selected for CCR7, so terminally differentiated effector memory CD45RA+ cells were left out. The sequencing input was naive CD8+ T cells sorted from blood. The receptors were gathered from a man in his late teens or twenties in good health.

The rearrangement links TRBV27 to TRBJ2-3; 9 bases fit TRBD2. CDR1 and CDR2 from the germline V gene are MNHEY and SMNVEV (reference sequence). The length of the CDR3 is 17 residues. V dropped 3 bases and J dropped 4; count of bases not matched to a gene: 11. CDR3 loop: CASSLIPASGVPDTQYF. CDR3 DNA: TGTGCCAGCAGTTTGATCCCGGCTAGCGGGGTCCCAGATACGCAGTATTTT.

About this clone itself: Additional DNA sequences in this sample encode the identical CDR3. The V call is TRBV6-5, the J call TRBJ2-5; TRBD1 might be the D (8 bases). The CDR3 has 14 residues. Trimming stripped 4 bases from V and 5 bases from J, with 14 bases between. The germline V gene encodes CDR1 MNHEY and CDR2 SVGAGI. The CDR3 DNA follows: TGTGCCAGCAGTTCAGGACAGGGAGGGGAGACCCAGTACTTC. It is translated as CASSSGQGGETQYF.

The chain carries TRBV10-3 and TRBJ1-5; no reliable D call. This CDR3 spans 12 amino acids. CDR1 and CDR2 (germline): ENHRY, SYGVKD. As DNA, the CDR3 is TGTGCTGGGGTGGACTCCAATCAGCCCCAGCATTTT. This gives the protein CAGVDSNQPQHF.

This clone occurred once. Other DNA sequences in the sample encode the same CDR3. J is TRBJ2-3 and V is TRBV9; 9 nucleotides align to TRBD2. Trimming removed 0 bases from V and 3 bases from J; junction bases left unmatched: 2. Germline CDR1 and CDR2: SGDLS and YYNGEE. This CDR3 is built from 15 residues. The CDR3, as DNA: TGTGCCAGCAGCGTAGGACTAGCGGCAACAGATACGCAGTATTTT. This sequence encodes CASSVGLAATDTQYF.

This clone has more than one count but fewer than ten. The J gene is TRBJ1-3, the V gene TRBV30; D possibly corresponds to TRBD1 (5 bases). The germline V gene has CDR1 GTSNPN and CDR2 SVGIG (reference sequence). The CDR3 length is 14 residues. Trimming removed 2 bases from V and 0 bases from J, with 8 bases in between. The CDR3 protein is CAWSHDSSGNTIYF. CDR3 DNA: TGTGCCTGGAGTCACGACAGCTCTGGAAACACCATATATTTT.

The V call is TRBV4-1, the J call TRBJ1-2; no firm D call. CDR3 length: 15 residues. Germline lookup yields CDR1 MGHRA and CDR2 YSYEKL. V gave up 4 bases and J gave up 4 bases, with 16 bases separating them. Here the CDR3 DNA reads TGCGCCAGCAGCCCCGGGTCACTTCTAGGCTATGGCTACACCTTC. Amino acid sequence: CASSPGSLLGYGYTF.

This chain uses TRBV7-9 with TRBJ1-1; no definite D call. The germline V gene encodes CDR1 SEHNR and CDR2 FQNEAQ (reference sequence). The CDR3 totals 13 residues. The ends were cut back, 2 bases at V and 7 bases at J, with 11 bases in the middle. The CDR3 region is CASSLQSTGEAFF. As DNA, the CDR3 is TGTGCCAGCAGCTTACAGTCCACGGGTGAAGCTTTCTTT. Combining the CDR3 with reference TRBV7-9 and TRBJ1-1 gives the whole variable domain DTGVSQNPRHKITKRGQNVTFRCDPISEHNRLYWYRQTLGQGPEFLTYFQNEAQLEKSRLLSDRFSAERPKGSFSTLEIQRTEQGDSAMYLCASSLQSTGEAFFGQGTRLTVV.

Worth noting for this clone: The same CDR3 can be traced to other DNA sequences in this sample. The gene calls are TRBV27 and TRBJ2-7; 9 nucleotides match TRBD1. CDR1 and CDR2 (germline): MNHEY, SMNVEV (reference sequence). There are 14 residues in the CDR3. The trim removed 6 bases at V and 4 bases at J, leaving 7 bases unmatched. The CDR3 nucleotides read TGTGCCAGCAGCCCGGGACAGGGAGCATACGAGCAGTACTTC. This gives the protein CASSPGQGAYEQYF.

The chain combines TRBV6-5 with TRBJ2-7, with TRBD1 matching over 9 bases. The germline gives CDR1 MNHEY, CDR2 SVGAGI. The junction had 8 bases not matched to a gene; V was cut back by 5 bases and J by 3 bases. This CDR3 comprises 15 residues. CDR3 sequence (DNA): TGTGCCAGCAGTGGGCTGGACAGGGGCCACTACGAGCAGTACTTC. This codes for CASSGLDRGHYEQYF.

The V and J genes are TRBV18 and TRBJ2-7; D unclear. The CDR3 has 13 residues. V lost 0 bases and J 3 bases, leaving 6 bases between the germline ends. Germline V CDR1 and CDR2: KGHSH, LQKENI. The CDR3 nucleotides are TGTGCCAGCTCACCACCGGACGTCTACGAGCAGTACTTC. This sequence encodes CASSPPDVYEQYF.

V gene TRBV7-6 combines with J gene TRBJ1-1, with 9 bases fitting TRBD1. V dropped 0 bases and J dropped 7; count of bases not matched to a gene: 9. The CDR3 has 16 residues. In germline, CDR1 is SGHVS, CDR2 FNYEAQ. In DNA, the CDR3 is TGTGCCAGCAGCTTAGCGCGGGACAGGGCGTCGGGTGAAGCTTTCTTT. This sequence encodes CASSLARDRASGEAFF.

The rearrangement links TRBV6-5 to TRBJ1-5; 8 positions agree with TRBD1. Looked up from germline, CDR1 is MNHEY and CDR2 is SVGAGI. The CDR3 loop spans 15 amino acids. Trimming at V came to 5 bases and at J to 2 bases, leaving 5 bases not matched to a gene. The CDR3: CASSQGQEGNQPQHF. The CDR3 region has the DNA TGTGCCAGCAGTCAGGGACAGGAGGGCAATCAGCCCCAGCATTTT.

This chain links TRBV6-6 with TRBJ2-2; D may be TRBD1 (5 bases). V was pared by 2 bases and J by 7 bases, with 11 bases between. CDR1 is MNHNY, CDR2 SVGAGI, per germline (reference sequence). The CDR3 covers 14 residues. The CDR3 DNA reads TGTGCCAGCAGTTACCTGGGGCAGAGCGGGGAGCTGTTTTTT. Protein sequence: CASSYLGQSGELFF.

On this clone: The sample has other DNA sequences that encode this CDR3 too. The chain links TRBV27 to TRBJ1-5, with D uncertain. The ends were cut back, 5 bases at V and 0 bases at J, with 8 bases in the middle. CDR3 length: 14 residues. CDR1 and CDR2 (germline): MNHEY, SMNVEV (reference sequence). In DNA form, the CDR3 reads TGTGCCAGCAGTCTTTTGGGTAGCAATCAGCCCCAGCATTTT. Translation gives CASSLLGSNQPQHF.

This chain uses TRBV9 with TRBJ1-4; tentative D call: TRBD1 (6 bases). This CDR3 region has 15 residues. Trimming pared 2 bases from V and 3 bases from J, leaving 11 bases between. Germline V gives CDR1 SGDLS, CDR2 YYNGEE. For the CDR3, the DNA is TGTGCCAGCAGCGTTGAACAGGGATCTAATGAAAAACTGTTTTTT. Translated, it gives CASSVEQGSNEKLFF.

This rearrangement joins TRBV7-9 to TRBJ2-7, with 7 bases matching TRBD1. V trimming: 5 bases; J trimming: 11 bases; junction bases outside the gene matches: 12. CDR1 is SEHNR, CDR2 FQNEAQ, per germline (reference sequence). This CDR3 is built from 13 residues. The CDR3 protein is CASSPPLQGTEYF. CDR3 nucleotides: TGTGCCAGCAGCCCCCCCCTACAGGGGACGGAGTACTTC.

The chain recombines TRBV2 with TRBJ2-3; 8 bases are shared with TRBD2. The CDR3 has 15 amino acids. V gave up 5 bases and J gave up 6 bases; unmatched junction bases: 10. Germline V gene lookup returns CDR1 SNHLY and CDR2 FYNNEI. CDR3 in DNA: TGTGCCAGCAGTAGGGCGGGGGGCCTGGCGGATACGCAGTATTTT. Translated: CASSRAGGLADTQYF.

V usage is TRBV25-1 and J usage is TRBJ1-2; unclear D gene. CDR3 length: 14 residues. Trimming took 1 base from V and 1 from J, leaving 7 bases between them. In germline, CDR1 is MGHDK, CDR2 SYGVNS. The CDR3: CASSELSVNYGYTF. For the CDR3, the DNA is TGTGCCAGCAGTGAATTGAGCGTTAACTATGGCTACACCTTC.

V is TRBV10-3 and J is TRBJ2-5; TRBD1 might be the D (6 bases). The V gene lost 3 bases and the J gene lost 2 bases, with 13 bases spanning the gap. The CDR3 has 15 amino acids. Per germline, CDR1 ENHRY and CDR2 SYGVKD. CDR3 DNA sequence: TGTGCCATCAGTGAAGGGGGTCGGCCTCAAGAGACCCAGTACTTC. Residues: CAISEGGRPQETQYF.

This clone was recorded once. The V and J genes are TRBV5-1 and TRBJ1-1, with 7 bases fitting TRBD1. CDR3 size: 15 residues. The germline V gene encodes CDR1 SGHRS and CDR2 YFSETQ. Trimming cost V 4 bases and J 3 bases; bases outside gene matches: 9. CDR3 region: CASSPIDREDTEAFF. The CDR3 DNA sequence: TGCGCCAGCAGCCCCATCGACAGGGAGGACACTGAAGCTTTCTTT.

As DNA, the CDR3 is TGCAGTGGGGGACAAAAAAGTGATGGCTACACCTTC. This sequence encodes CSGGQKSDGYTF. This chain uses TRBV29-1 with TRBJ1-2; D is perhaps TRBD1 (6 bases). The CDR3 consists of 12 residues. CDR1 is SQVTM, CDR2 ANQGSEA, per germline.

V is TRBV5-1 and J is TRBJ2-1; D possibly corresponds to TRBD2 (6 bases). Trimming stripped 3 bases from V and 5 bases from J, with 12 bases between. Germline-derived CDR1 and CDR2 are SGHRS and YFSETQ. The CDR3 extends over 14 amino acids. CDR3: CASSWVGGHNEQFF. CDR3 DNA sequence: TGCGCCAGCAGCTGGGTTGGAGGGCACAATGAGCAGTTCTTC. The whole variable domain, remainder taken from reference TRBV5-1 and TRBJ2-1, is KAGVTQTPRYLIKTRGQQVTLSCSPISGHRSVSWYQQTPGQGLQFLFEYFSETQRNKGNFPGRFSGRQFSNSRSEMNVSTLELGDSALYLCASSWVGGHNEQFFGPGTRLTVL.

V is TRBV5-4 and J is TRBJ1-1; D may be TRBD1 (5 bases). Trimming shortened V by 4 bases and J by 4 bases, and 11 bases separated the two germline ends. This CDR3 region has 13 residues. Germline V lookup: CDR1 SGHNT, CDR2 YYREEE (reference sequence). The CDR3 DNA reads TGTGCCAGCAGCATAACAGGCGCCACTGAAGCTTTCTTT. Translating it yields CASSITGATEAFF.

The chain couples TRBV29-1 to TRBJ2-1, with D tentatively TRBD2 (6 bases). Trimming pared 2 bases from V and 4 bases from J, leaving 15 bases between. CDR3 size: 15 residues. Germline V lookup: CDR1 SQVTM, CDR2 ANQGSEA. The DNA for the CDR3 is TGCAGCGTTGAATGGATTAGCGGAGCTTACAATGAGCAGTTCTTC. It encodes CSVEWISGAYNEQFF.

The chain joins TRBV29-1 to TRBJ1-2; 9 bases agree with TRBD1. The CDR3 is 16 residues long. CDR1 is SQVTM, CDR2 ANQGSEA, per germline. V trimming: 1 base; J trimming: 5 bases; junction bases outside the gene matches: 11. The CDR3 here is CSVEGKGQGFWYGYTF. CDR3 nucleotides: TGCAGCGTTGAAGGAAAAGGACAGGGGTTTTGGTATGGCTACACCTTC.

For the CDR3, the DNA is TGTGCCAGCAGCGGGAGGGGCGTCTCTAGCGGGTTCTTGGAGACCCAGTACTTC. This sequence encodes CASSGRGVSSGFLETQYF. J is TRBJ2-5 and V is TRBV5-4; TRBD2 aligns across 8 bases. Germline loops: CDR1 SGHNT, CDR2 YYREEE (reference sequence). Trimming at V came to 4 bases and at J to 5 bases, leaving 19 bases not matched to a gene. The CDR3 has 18 residues.

The chain carries TRBV15 and TRBJ2-1, with TRBD2 matching over 11 bases. V lost 3 bases to trimming and J lost 4 bases; unmatched junction nucleotides: 5. The CDR3 has 16 amino acids. Germline CDR1 reads LNHNV; CDR2 reads YYDKDF (reference sequence). CDR3 sequence: CATSRVTSGDYNEQFF. In DNA, the CDR3 is TGTGCCACCAGCAGGGTGACTAGCGGGGATTACAATGAGCAGTTCTTC.

This sequence joins TRBV7-9 and TRBJ2-2, with unresolved D. This CDR3 contains 13 residues. Looked up from germline, CDR1 is SEHNR and CDR2 is FQNEAQ (reference sequence). V lost 5 bases and J lost 5, with 9 bases in between. CDR3 nucleotide sequence: TGTGCCAGCAGCGCGACGGGTACCGGGGAGCTGTTTTTT. As protein: CASSATGTGELFF.

This chain's CDR3 is CASSEDRVGENSPLHF. CDR3 DNA: TGTGCCAGCAGTGAAGATAGGGTGGGGGAGAATTCACCCCTCCACTTT. This chain joins TRBV6-1 and TRBJ1-6; perhaps TRBD1 as D (5 bases). The V gene's germline CDR1 is MNHNS and CDR2 SASEGT. The CDR3 is made up of 16 amino acids. V lost 1 base and J lost 7, with 14 bases in between.

The chain is built from TRBV29-1 and TRBJ2-3, with TRBD1 identical over 8 bases. In germline, CDR1 is SQVTM, CDR2 ANQGSEA. J was trimmed by 7 bases and V by 3 bases; bases with no gene match: 6. This CDR3 is 13 amino acids long. CDR3 in amino acids: CSVENRGSNTQYF. Written as DNA, the CDR3 is TGCAGCGTTGAGAACAGGGGGTCGAATACGCAGTATTTT.

The rearrangement uses TRBV28 and TRBJ2-7, with D maybe TRBD1 (5 bases). Germline-derived CDR1 and CDR2 are MDHEN and SYDVKM. The CDR3 totals 12 residues. V was trimmed by 6 bases and J by 4 bases, leaving 10 bases between them. Written as DNA, the CDR3 is TGTGCCAGCAGATCCCAGGGATACGAGCAGTACTTC. Protein sequence: CASRSQGYEQYF.

V is TRBV10-3 and J is TRBJ2-7; D could derive from TRBD1 or TRBD2 (5 bases each). With 8 bases removed from V and 1 base from J, the gap between germline ends came to 12 bases. Germline V gene lookup returns CDR1 ENHRY and CDR2 SYGVKD. The CDR3 is 13 amino acids. The CDR3 bases are TGTGCCATCGCCCGGGGCATATCCTACGAGCAGTACTTC. Amino acid sequence: CAIARGISYEQYF.